The T cell receptor beta chain under discussion was sequenced for a study of shared clonotypes between healthy human individuals. The ends lost 8 bases at V and 3 bases at J; junction bases unmatched: 8. Germline V gene data show CDR1 as LNHNV and CDR2 as YYDKDF (reference sequence). This CDR3 has 15 residues. Sequencing was performed with immunoSEQ multiplex PCR; in TCRdb, only in-frame clones are kept and a portion is missing. The profile covers about 2.5 million clones, with around 92% appearing a single time and around 0.38% taken by the ten largest. A CD45RA+ naive subset and a CD45RA-negative memory subset were split from CD4+ cells.

This receptor was identified in a man aged 18 to 30 in good health. Some clones in this sample may be carry-over from other donors' samples. Sequences were obtained from naive CD4+ T cells from PBMCs. Noted subset: CD45RA+ positively selected. This chain connects TRBV15 to TRBJ2-1, with 9 bases lining up with TRBD2. CDR3 coding DNA: TGTGCCACCTCAGGGGGACTAGCTCACTACAATGAGCAGTTCTTC. Translation: CATSGGLAHYNEQFF.